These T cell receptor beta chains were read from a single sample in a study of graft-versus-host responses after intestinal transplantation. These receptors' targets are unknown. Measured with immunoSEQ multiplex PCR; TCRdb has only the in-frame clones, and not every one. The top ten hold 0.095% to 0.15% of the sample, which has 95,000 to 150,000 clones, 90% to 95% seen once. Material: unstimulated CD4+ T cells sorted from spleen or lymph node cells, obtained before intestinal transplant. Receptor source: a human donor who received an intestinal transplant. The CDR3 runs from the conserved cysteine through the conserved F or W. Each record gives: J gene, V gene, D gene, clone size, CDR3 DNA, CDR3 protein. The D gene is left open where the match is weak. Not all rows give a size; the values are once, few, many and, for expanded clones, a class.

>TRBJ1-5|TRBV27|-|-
TGTGCCAGCAGTTCCGTAGGTCAGCCCCAGCATTTT
CASSSVGQPQHF
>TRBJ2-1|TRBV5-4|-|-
TGTGCCAGCAGCCCATCGATGGGGGGTAATGAGCAGTTCTTC
CASSPSMGGNEQFF
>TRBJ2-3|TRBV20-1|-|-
TGCAGTGCTAGAGTAGATACGCAGTATTTT
CSARVDTQYF
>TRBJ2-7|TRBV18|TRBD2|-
TGTGCCAGCTCACGACTAACTACTAGCGGGGCCTACGAGCAGTACTTC
CASSRLTTSGAYEQYF
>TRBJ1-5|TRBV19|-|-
TGTGCCAGTACCAGAGGAGGGTGGCAGCCCCAGCATTTT
CASTRGGWQPQHF
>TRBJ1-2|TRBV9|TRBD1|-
TGTGCCAGCAGCCCCGGACAGGGGGCTGGCTACACCTTC
CASSPGQGAGYTF
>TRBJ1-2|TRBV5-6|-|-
TGTGCCAGCAGCGGTGACGGGGTCTATGGCTACACCTTC
CASSGDGVYGYTF
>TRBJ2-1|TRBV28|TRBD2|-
TGTGCCAGCCAGCTAGCGGGAGGGTCCTACAATGAGCAGTTCTTC
CASQLAGGSYNEQFF
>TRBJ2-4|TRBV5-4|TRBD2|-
TGTGCCAGCAGCCGATGGACTAGCGGAACACTAGCCAAAAACATTCAGTACTTC
CASSRWTSGTLAKNIQYF
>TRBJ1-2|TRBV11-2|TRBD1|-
TGTGCCAGCAGCCCGAGACCTGCTGGACAGGGGGTTTATGGCTACACCTTC
CASSPRPAGQGVYGYTF
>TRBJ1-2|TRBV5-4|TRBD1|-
TGTGCCAGCAGCTCCACACCACCGAGGACAGGGGGGAAAGGGGGCTACACCTTC
CASSSTPPRTGGKGGYTF
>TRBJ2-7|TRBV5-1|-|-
TGCGCCAGCAGCTTGGTTCCCACCGAGCAGTACTTC
CASSLVPTEQYF
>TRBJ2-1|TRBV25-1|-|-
TGTGCCAGCAGTGCCCCCCAGGGACGAGCCAATGAGCAGTTCTTC
CASSAPQGRANEQFF
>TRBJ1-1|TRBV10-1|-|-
TGCGCCAGCAGTGAGAGCGCTACCGGTCATCGTGGTGAAGCTTTCTTT
CASSESATGHRGEAFF
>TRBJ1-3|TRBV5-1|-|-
TGCGCCAGCAGCCCGGACGGATCCCTCTCTGGAAACACCATATATTTT
CASSPDGSLSGNTIYF
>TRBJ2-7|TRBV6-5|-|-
TGTGCCAGCAGCGCCGGGACCCCCGTTCAGGGGCAGTACTTC
CASSAGTPVQGQYF
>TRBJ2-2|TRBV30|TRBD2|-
TGTGCCTGGAGTAAAGGGTGGGGACTAGCGGAGACCACCGGGGAGCTGTTTTTT
CAWSKGWGLAETTGELFF
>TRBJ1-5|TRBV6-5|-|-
TGTGCCAGCAGTTCTCTGGGACGGCTGAGCAATCAGCCCCAGCATTTT
CASSSLGRLSNQPQHF
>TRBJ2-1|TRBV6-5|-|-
TGTGCCAGCAGTTACTCGGGGCAGCGATACTACAATGAGCAGTTCTTC
CASSYSGQRYYNEQFF
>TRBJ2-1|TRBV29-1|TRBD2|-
TGCAGCGTCGGGACTAGCGGGAGGAGGAGTGAGCAGTTCTTC
CSVGTSGRRSEQFF
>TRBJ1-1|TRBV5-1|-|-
TGCGCCAGCAGCCAAGGACAGTACACTGAAGCTTTCTTT
CASSQGQYTEAFF
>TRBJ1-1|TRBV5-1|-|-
TGCGCCAGCAGCGAGGGTTTTATGAACACTGAAGCTTTCTTT
CASSEGFMNTEAFF
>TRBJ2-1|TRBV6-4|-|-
TGTGCCAGCTCCTGGACCTCGAACCTCTACAATGAGCAGTTCTTC
CASSWTSNLYNEQFF
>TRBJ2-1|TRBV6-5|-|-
TGTGCCAGCAACTACTACGGGTATGAGCAGTTCTTC
CASNYYGYEQFF
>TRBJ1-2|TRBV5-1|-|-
TGCGCCAGCAGCTTGGAGCAGAGTAACTATGGCTACACCTTC
CASSLEQSNYGYTF
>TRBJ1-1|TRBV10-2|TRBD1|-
TGCGCCAGCAGGGAAGGGACAGGGGGCGGTGGTGAAGCTTTCTTT
CASREGTGGGGEAFF
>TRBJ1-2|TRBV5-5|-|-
TGTGCCAGCAGGGAAGGGACATACGGCTACACCTTC
CASREGTYGYTF
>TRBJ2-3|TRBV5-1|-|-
TGCGCCAGCAGCTTGGGCTGGTGGGAGGATACGCAGTATTTT
CASSLGWWEDTQYF
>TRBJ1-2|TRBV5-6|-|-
TGTGCCAGCAGCTTGGGATCCAGGGCGGTCAACTATGGCTACACCTTC
CASSLGSRAVNYGYTF
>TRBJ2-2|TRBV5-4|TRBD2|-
TGTGCCAGCAGCTTGTTGCGGGAGGGCCTCACCGGGGAGCTGTTTTTT
CASSLLREGLTGELFF
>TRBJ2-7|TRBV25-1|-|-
TGTGCCAGCAGCGTTACAGGGAGTCCCCGCTACGAGCAGTACTTC
CASSVTGSPRYEQYF
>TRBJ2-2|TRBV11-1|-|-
TGTGCCAGCAGCTTAGAAATTGTGAACACCGGGGAGCTGTTTTTT
CASSLEIVNTGELFF
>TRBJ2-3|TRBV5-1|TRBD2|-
TGCGCCAGCCAAGCGGGAGGGGGAGATACGCAGTATTTT
CASQAGGGDTQYF
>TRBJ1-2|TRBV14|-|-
TGTGCCAGCAGCCAAGGGGGCCATAAGAACCTGGGCTACACCTTC
CASSQGGHKNLGYTF
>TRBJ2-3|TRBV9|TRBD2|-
TGTGCCAGCAGCGGCGGGACTAGCGGCCTCACAGATACGCAGTATTTT
CASSGGTSGLTDTQYF
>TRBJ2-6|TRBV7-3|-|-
TGTGCCAGCAGCCCCTCCTTCAGCGCAACTGGGGCCAACGTCCTGACTTTC
CASSPSFSATGANVLTF
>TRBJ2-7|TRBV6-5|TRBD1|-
TGTGCCAGCAGTTGGAACAGGGGTTACGAGCAGTACTTC
CASSWNRGYEQYF
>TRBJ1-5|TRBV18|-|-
TGTGCCAGCTCACCCAGCTCGCGGGTAAACAATCAGCCCCAGCATTTT
CASSPSSRVNNQPQHF
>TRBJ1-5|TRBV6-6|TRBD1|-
TGTGCCAGCAGTCGCGACAGGGTTCAGCCCCAGCATTTT
CASSRDRVQPQHF
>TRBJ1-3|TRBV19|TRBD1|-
TGTGCCAGTAGGGGGTCGGGCAGGGGGAACACCATATATTTT
CASRGSGRGNTIYF
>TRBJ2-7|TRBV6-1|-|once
TGTGCCAGCAGTGAAGCTTGGGAGCAGTACTTC
CASSEAWEQYF
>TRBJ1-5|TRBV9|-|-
TGTGCCAGCAGCGGCGGGACGGCCTCTAGCAATCAGCCCCAGCATTTT
CASSGGTASSNQPQHF
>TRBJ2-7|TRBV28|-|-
TGTGCCAGCACCGGGGGCGGGAGCCAGATTTACGAGCAGTACTTC
CASTGGGSQIYEQYF
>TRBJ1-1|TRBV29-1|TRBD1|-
TGCAGCGTTCCGGGACAGTTGAACACTGAAGCTTTCTTT
CSVPGQLNTEAFF
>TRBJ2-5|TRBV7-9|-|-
TGTGCCAGTAGCGAAGAGACCCAGTACTTC
CASSEETQYF
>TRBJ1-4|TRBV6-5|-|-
TGTGCCAGCAGCCCCGGGGGCGTTGAAAAACTGTTTTTT
CASSPGGVEKLFF
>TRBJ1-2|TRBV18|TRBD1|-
TGTGCCAGCTCAGATGACAGGGGATACGATGGCTACACCTTC
CASSDDRGYDGYTF
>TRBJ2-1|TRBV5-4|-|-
TGTGCCAGCAGCTTGGAGGCAGGCCCAAGGGTGTACAATGAGCAGTTCTTC
CASSLEAGPRVYNEQFF
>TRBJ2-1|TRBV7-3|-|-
TGTGCCAGCAGCCCCGTAGACTACTCCTACAATGAGCAGTTCTTC
CASSPVDYSYNEQFF
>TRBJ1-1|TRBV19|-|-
TGTGCCAGTAGTATTGAACAAGTCCTAACCCGCACTGAAGCTTTCTTT
CASSIEQVLTRTEAFF
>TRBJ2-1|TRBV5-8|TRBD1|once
TGTGCCAGCAGCTCCCACAGGGGAGTCGACAATGAGCAGTTCTTC
CASSSHRGVDNEQFF